This record concerns one T cell receptor (beta chain) sequence. Its antigen remains unidentified. The data were taken from a study of OX40 agonist ivuxolimab in advanced cancers. Looking at the study overall: Of the participants, around 39% had some prior anti-PD-1, anti-PD-L1 or anti-CTLA-4 therapy, which was allowed.

The CDR3 consists of 14 residues. Germline assignment: CDR1 SQVTM and CDR2 ANQGSEA. Study findings and constraints: Some patients without response likewise showed low normalized clonal expansion.

Sequenced by immunoSEQ multiplex PCR; TCRdb stores in-frame clones only, minus some. The table includes tens of thousands of clones, around 86% detected once. The source is an adult with an advanced solid tumor such as melanoma, head and neck, liver or kidney cancer. This sequence joins TRBV29-1 and TRBJ1-2; TRBD1 matches 10 bases. The sample was CD4+ or CD8+ T cells sorted from blood, taken in a trial of the OX40 agonist ivuxolimab. CDR3 DNA: TGCAGTGTTTACCGGGACAGGGGATCCTATGGCTACACCTTC. It yields the protein CSVYRDRGSYGYTF.